Listed below are T cell receptor beta chains from one sample, sequenced in a study of CD8 T cell repertoires and HIV-1 epitope variants. Antigens of these TCRs are unknown. The data were produced by immunoSEQ multiplex PCR, yet TCRdb's version contains in-frame clones alone and is incomplete. The profile shows about 5,000 clones, roughly three fifths of them singletons. Sequenced material: cultured CD8+ T cells derived from PBMCs. The receptor set was obtained from a male donor with HIV. Both conserved end residues are part of each CDR3. A D gene is named only where the DNA matches it firmly. Not all rows give a size; the values are once, few, many and, for expanded clones, a class.

TRBV7-8,.,once,TRBJ2-1,CASSFRVDEQFF,TGTGCCAGCAGCTTCAGGGTAGATGAGCAGTTCTTC
TRBV29-1,.,few,TRBJ2-3,CSVEGGPPRADTQYF,TGCAGCGTTGAAGGCGGACCGCCGAGGGCAGATACGCAGTATTTT
TRBV7-8,.,.,TRBJ1-2,CASSPLMGSGYTF,TGTGCCAGCAGCCCACTGATGGGGTCTGGCTACACCTTC
TRBV4-2,TRBD1,.,TRBJ1-2,CASSQDDRGDYGYTF,TGTGCCAGCAGCCAAGATGACAGGGGGGACTATGGCTACACCTTC
TRBV4-2,.,.,TRBJ1-1,CASSQVGRRINTEAFF,TGTGCCAGCAGCCAAGTAGGTCGACGAATTAACACTGAAGCTTTCTTT
TRBV13,TRBD1,.,TRBJ1-1,CASSVGTGNTEAFF,TGTGCCAGCAGCGTAGGGACAGGGAACACTGAAGCTTTCTTT
TRBV27,TRBD2,.,TRBJ2-3,CASRPTTSGRASTDTQYF,TGTGCCAGCAGACCCACGACTAGCGGGAGGGCTAGCACAGATACGCAGTATTTT
TRBV27,.,.,TRBJ2-7,CASRNWDSYEQYF,TGTGCCAGCAGGAACTGGGACTCCTACGAGCAGTACTTC
TRBV28,.,few,TRBJ1-1,CASRIKPNTEAFF,TGTGCCAGCAGAATCAAACCGAACACTGAAGCTTTCTTT
TRBV11-2,.,.,TRBJ1-1,CASSLRGWTEAFF,TGTGCCAGCAGCTTAAGGGGGTGGACTGAAGCTTTCTTT
TRBV27,.,.,TRBJ2-5,CASSAAAQYF,TGTGCCAGCAGCGCCGCGGCCCAGTACTTC
TRBV5-8,TRBD1,.,TRBJ2-7,CASSSPGTDYEQYF,TGTGCCAGCAGCTCGCCAGGGACAGATTACGAGCAGTACTTC
TRBV2,TRBD1,.,TRBJ2-7,CASNLQGSSYEQYF,TGTGCCAGCAACCTACAGGGGAGCTCCTACGAGCAGTACTTC
TRBV27,.,.,TRBJ2-7,CASRGTTTLGSYEQYF,TGTGCCAGCAGGGGTACAACGACCCTCGGCTCCTACGAGCAGTACTTC
TRBV6-6,TRBD2,.,TRBJ2-1,CASNLAGEDNEQFF,TGTGCCAGCAATCTAGCGGGGGAAGACAATGAGCAGTTCTTC
TRBV4-1,TRBD2,.,TRBJ2-1,CASGRAGVYNEQFF,TGCGCCAGCGGTCGAGCGGGAGTATACAATGAGCAGTTCTTC
TRBV5-1,.,.,TRBJ1-1,CASSTGRDMNTEAFF,TGCGCCAGCAGCACGGGGAGGGACATGAACACTGAAGCTTTCTTT
TRBV27,.,few,TRBJ2-7,CASRGTTTLGSYEQYF,TGTGCCAGCAGGGGTACAACGACCCTCGGCTCCTACGAGCAGTACTTC
TRBV5-4,.,.,TRBJ1-2,CASSQDPPDLDYGYTF,TGCGCCAGCAGCCAAGATCCCCCAGACTTGGACTATGGCTACACCTTC
TRBV4-1,.,few,TRBJ1-5,CASSQEGQSSNQPQHF,TGCGCCAGCAGCCAGGAAGGACAAAGTAGCAATCAGCCCCAGCATTTT
TRBV7-6,.,few,TRBJ2-7,CASSLAQRDEQYF,TGTGCCAGCAGCTTAGCGCAGCGGGACGAGCAGTACTTC
TRBV25-1,.,once,TRBJ2-6,CASSEFPQGSGANVLTF,TGTGCCAGCAGTGAATTCCCGCAGGGCTCTGGGGCCAACGTCCTGACTTTC
TRBV4-1,TRBD1,.,TRBJ1-2,CASSQEVDRVIEGYTF,TGCGCCAGCAGCCAAGAGGTCGACAGGGTGATTGAGGGCTACACCTTC
TRBV30,TRBD1,.,TRBJ2-1,CAWNPGQGNEQFF,TGTGCCTGGAATCCGGGACAGGGGAATGAGCAGTTCTTC
TRBV27,.,.,TRBJ2-1,CASKSEGGYINDEQFF,TGTGCCAGCAAGAGTGAAGGAGGTTATATAAACGATGAGCAGTTCTTC
TRBV27,.,.,TRBJ1-2,CASTKGDLLEGPNYGYTF,TGTGCCAGCACAAAGGGGGACCTCCTAGAGGGGCCTAACTATGGCTACACCTTC
TRBV6-1,TRBD1,.,TRBJ2-7,CASSERDRGIYEQYF,TGTGCCAGCAGTGAAAGGGACAGGGGGATATACGAGCAGTACTTC
TRBV7-2,TRBD1,.,TRBJ2-7,CASSLGQGAYEQYF,TGTGCCAGCAGCTTGGGACAGGGGGCCTACGAGCAGTACTTC
TRBV5-1,.,.,TRBJ1-3,CASSPYSPIYF,TGCGCCAGCAGCCCTTATAGTCCCATATATTTT
TRBV7-7,TRBD2,once,TRBJ2-3,CASSPGTSGTDTQYF,TGTGCTAGCAGCCCGGGGACTAGCGGCACAGATACGCAGTATTTT
TRBV4-1,TRBD2,.,TRBJ2-3,CASSQDPPSGTSTDTQYF,TGCGCCAGCAGCCAAGACCCCCCTAGCGGGACTAGCACAGATACGCAGTATTTT
TRBV5-1,TRBD2,.,TRBJ2-5,CASSSRTRQETQYF,TGCGCCAGCAGCTCCAGGACTAGACAAGAGACCCAGTACTTC
TRBV13,.,.,TRBJ2-2,CASSLQGTPGELFF,TGTGCCAGCAGCTTACAGGGTACCCCCGGGGAGCTGTTTTTT
TRBV9,.,.,TRBJ1-4,CASSVGGYATNEKLFF,TGTGCCAGCAGCGTAGGGGGATATGCAACTAATGAAAAACTGTTTTTT
TRBV4-1,TRBD1,.,TRBJ1-5,CASSPSGEGAAQPQHF,TGCGCCAGCAGCCCCTCAGGCGAGGGGGCGGCTCAGCCCCAGCATTTT
TRBV5-5,.,.,TRBJ1-1,CASSSLSQVNTEAFF,TGTGCCAGCAGCTCTCTATCACAAGTAAACACTGAAGCTTTCTTT
TRBV7-9,.,.,TRBJ1-1,CASSFSGGNTEAFF,TGTGCCAGCAGCTTCTCTGGGGGGAACACTGAAGCTTTCTTT
TRBV7-3,.,.,TRBJ2-7,CASSPQQGDYEQYF,TGTGCCAGCAGCCCCCAGCAGGGTGACTACGAGCAGTACTTC
TRBV7-8,.,once,TRBJ2-5,CASSPGTRETQYF,TGTGCCAGCAGCCCGGGGACGCGAGAGACCCAGTACTTC
TRBV21-1,.,.,TRBJ2-1,CASSDPGTVPILSYNEQFF,TGTGCCAGCAGCGACCCCGGGACCGTACCTATACTCTCCTACAATGAGCAGTTCTTC
TRBV4-2,.,.,TRBJ2-7,CASSQEDGAGYEQYF,TGTGCCAGCAGCCAAGAAGATGGGGCCGGGTACGAGCAGTACTTC
TRBV4-2,TRBD2,.,TRBJ2-7,CASSPVLAGDRPYEQYF,TGTGCCAGCAGCCCAGTGCTAGCGGGGGACCGTCCGTACGAGCAGTACTTC
TRBV30,.,.,TRBJ1-2,CAWSVQSSYGYTF,TGTGCCTGGAGTGTACAGAGTTCCTATGGCTACACCTTC
TRBV28,.,.,TRBJ2-3,CASSLGAVSTDTQYF,TGTGCCAGCAGTTTAGGAGCGGTAAGCACAGATACGCAGTATTTT
TRBV7-1,TRBD1,few,TRBJ2-7,CASSLGQYLREQYF,TGTGCCAGCAGCTTGGGACAGTACCTTCGTGAGCAGTACTTC
TRBV11-1,.,.,TRBJ1-4,CASSLGVDEKLFF,TGTGCCAGCAGCTTAGGAGTGGATGAAAAACTGTTTTTT
TRBV7-3,.,.,TRBJ2-5,CASSLYGEGQETQYF,TGTGCCAGCAGCTTGTACGGCGAGGGCCAAGAGACCCAGTACTTC
TRBV9,.,few,TRBJ1-4,CASSEGGDKAEKLFF,TGTGCCAGCAGCGAGGGGGGTGACAAAGCAGAAAAACTGTTTTTT
TRBV7-2,.,few,TRBJ2-7,CASSPQGYSYEQYF,TGTGCCAGCAGCCCCCAGGGGTACTCCTACGAGCAGTACTTC
TRBV5-6,.,.,TRBJ2-5,CASSLVLSSETQYF,TGTGCCAGCAGCTTGGTTTTGTCCTCGGAGACCCAGTACTTC
TRBV2,.,.,TRBJ2-3,CASSEEGDVYTDTQYF,TGTGCCAGCAGTGAGGAAGGGGATGTCTACACAGATACGCAGTATTTT
TRBV28,TRBD1,once,TRBJ1-2,CASSRDPGQGPANYGYTF,TGTGCCAGCAGCCGAGACCCGGGACAGGGCCCAGCTAACTATGGCTACACCTTC
TRBV5-1,TRBD1,.,TRBJ1-4,CASSSGTGPEKLFF,TGCGCCAGCAGCTCCGGGACAGGGCCTGAAAAACTGTTTTTT
TRBV13,TRBD1,.,TRBJ1-2,CASSLNVGQQANYGYTF,TGTGCCAGCAGCTTAAATGTGGGACAGCAAGCTAACTATGGCTACACCTTC
TRBV6-5,.,.,TRBJ2-4,CASSLTTFPKNIQYF,TGTGCCAGCAGTTTAACGACATTTCCCAAAAACATTCAGTACTTC